Presented here are 10 T cell receptor beta chains from one specimen sequenced in a study of radiation and T cells in renal cell carcinoma. Time point meaning: blood 4 weeks post-SBRT, at nephrectomy. As for treatment: 15 Gy SBRT to primary tumor, nephrectomy 4 weeks later. The table came from immunoSEQ multiplex PCR; TCRdb's copy has only in-frame clones and leaves some out. In the table there are around 81,000 clones, approximately 80% of which are singletons. The sample consisted of blood, taken from a patient whose treatment included radiotherapy and nephrectomy. The receptors were gathered from a man aged 50 to 60 with renal cell carcinoma.

The chain recombines TRBV5-1 with TRBJ2-1; 10 bases match TRBD2. Trimming at V came to 4 bases and at J to 12 bases, leaving 10 bases not matched to a gene. Germline assignment: CDR1 SGHRS and CDR2 YFSETQ. This CDR3 region has 14 residues. The DNA for the CDR3 is TGCGCCAGCAGCCCCACTAGCGGGAACTTCGGGCAGTTCTTC. Encoded protein: CASSPTSGNFGQFF.

This clone was picked up one time. The V gene is TRBV7-2, the J gene TRBJ2-3; 9 bases match TRBD2. This CDR3 is 16 amino acids long. V trimming: 1 base; J trimming: 5 bases; junction bases outside the gene matches: 7. The germline V gene has CDR1 SGHTA and CDR2 FQGNSA. The DNA for the CDR3 is TGTGCCAGCAGCTTAGTTTTAACTAGCGGGCAAGATACGCAGTATTTT. Amino acids: CASSLVLTSGQDTQYF.

Only one count was recorded for this clone. The chain employs TRBV28 and TRBJ1-3; D possibly corresponds to TRBD1 (5 bases). This CDR3 is 15 amino acids long. V gave up 5 bases and J gave up 2 bases, with 13 bases separating them. Germline assignment: CDR1 MDHEN and CDR2 SYDVKM. The CDR3 coding sequence is TGTGCCAGCAGTGGGATTGGAGGGGCTGGAAACACCATATATTTT. It yields the protein CASSGIGGAGNTIYF.

The V call is TRBV21-1, the J call TRBJ2-1. TRBV21-1 represents a pseudogene. The CDR3 loop spans 10 amino acids. The CDR3 here is CASSNNEQFF. The CDR3 DNA follows: TGTGCCAGCAGCAACAATGAGCAGTTCTTC.

The rearrangement links TRBV21-1 to TRBJ2-7. TRBV21-1 counts as a pseudogene. CDR3 size: 14 residues. CDR3 loop: CASSKVRVTYEQYF. In nucleotides, the CDR3 is TGTGCCAGCAGCAAAGTTAGGGTGACCTACGAGCAGTACTTC.

The chain has TRBV5-1 and TRBJ1-2; D gene ambiguous. V was shortened by 5 bases and J by 0 bases, with 11 bases between the two germline ends. The CDR3 covers 14 residues. CDR1 is SGHRS and CDR2 is YFSETQ in the germline V gene. The CDR3 DNA reads TGCGCCAGCAGGTCGGCCGTAACTAACTATGGCTACACCTTC. It yields the protein CASRSAVTNYGYTF.

V is TRBV7-9 and J is TRBJ1-1; D remains unclear. V was pared by 1 base and J by 6 bases, with 6 bases between. The CDR3 is 12 amino acids. Germline V gene sequence: CDR1 SEHNR, CDR2 FQNEAQ (reference sequence). The CDR3 DNA reads TGTGCCAGCAGCTTAGGCTCGGCTGAAGCTTTCTTT. Translating it yields CASSLGSAEAFF.

DNA of the CDR3: TGTGCCAGCAGCTTAGTTCGGAACACCGGGGAGCTGTTTTTT. Translated: CASSLVRNTGELFF. This chain joins TRBV7-8 and TRBJ2-2; D gene uncertain. CDR1 and CDR2 (germline): SGHVS, FQNEAQ. Trimming pared 1 base from V and 1 base from J, leaving 4 bases between. This CDR3 has 14 residues. The complete variable domain, with remaining parts taken from reference TRBV7-8 and TRBJ2-2, reads GAGVSQSPRYKVAKRGQDVALRCDPISGHVSLFWYQQALGQGPEFLTYFQNEAQLDKSGLPSDRFFAERPEGSVSTLKIQRTQQEDSAVYLCASSLVRNTGELFFGEGSRLTVL.

The chain uses TRBV5-1 and TRBJ2-5, with 9 bases aligning to TRBD2. With V trimmed by 4 bases and J by 5 bases, 6 bases remained unmatched. Germline values: CDR1 SGHRS, CDR2 YFSETQ. The CDR3 has 14 amino acids. In DNA form, the CDR3 reads TGCGCCAGCAGCCCGTTAGCGGGAGTGGAGACCCAGTACTTC. It specifies CASSPLAGVETQYF.

This clone has only a few counts. The rearrangement links TRBV5-1 to TRBJ1-1; 8 nucleotides line up with TRBD1. V shed 2 bases and J 3 bases; nucleotides not matched to a gene: 9. This CDR3 spans 16 amino acids. Looked up from germline, CDR1 is SGHRS and CDR2 is YFSETQ. In DNA, the CDR3 is TGCGCCAGCAGCTTTGGAACAGGGGGAGCTGACACTGAAGCTTTCTTT. Translated, it gives CASSFGTGGADTEAFF.